This passage covers 2 T cell receptor beta chains from one sample sequenced in a study of T cell responses to AZD1222 COVID-19 vaccine. Generated by immunoSEQ multiplex PCR, the TCRdb table keeps only in-frame clones and is missing some. The data hold some 180,000 clones, with 90% to 95% observed a single time. The starting material was peripheral blood, obtained 28 days after the second dose of the MenACWY control vaccine. All receptors come from an adult who received the MenACWY meningococcal vaccine as a control.

The CDR3 nucleotides are TGTGCCAGCAGCATCTACAGGGGGCAGGACACCGGGGAGCTGTTTTTT. Protein sequence: CASSIYRGQDTGELFF. The chain carries TRBV11-2 and TRBJ2-2; TRBD1 matches 9 bases. The CDR3 length is 16 residues. CDR1 and CDR2 (germline): SGHAT, FQNNGV. V trimming: 5 bases; J trimming: 3 bases; junction bases outside the gene matches: 7.

The CDR3 protein is CASRGNQPQHF. Here the CDR3 DNA reads TGTGCCAGCAGAGGCAATCAGCCCCAGCATTTT. The rearrangement links TRBV6-5 to TRBJ1-5; no clear D. The ends were cut back, 6 bases at V and 2 bases at J, with 2 bases in the middle. The V gene's germline CDR1 is MNHEY and CDR2 SVGAGI. CDR3 length equals 11 residues.